This T cell receptor (beta chain) was recovered during a study of CD8+ T cells in alopecia areata. Study background: Among treated patients, oral tofacitinib was administered at 5 to 10 mg twice daily.

RNA was isolated and reverse transcribed to cDNA, the sequencing template. Some clones are missing from TCRdb's copy, which holds only in-frame ones; the method was immunoSEQ multiplex PCR. The table records some 130,000 clones, 49% of them present only once. The CDR3 consists of 15 residues. Trimming left V 0 bases short and J 4 bases short, with 13 bases between. Germline values: CDR1 SGDLS, CDR2 YYNGEE. This sequence originates from a human donor with alopecia areata. Sequences were derived from CD8+ T cells sorted from blood, sampled at week 0. V usage is TRBV9 and J usage is TRBJ1-2; no clear D gene. The CDR3 loop reads CASSVGSGGGYGYTF. The CDR3 DNA follows: TGTGCCAGCAGCGTAGGTTCGGGTGGAGGCTATGGCTACACCTTC. Full variable domain (rest looked up from reference TRBV9 and TRBJ1-2): DSGVTQTPKHLITATGQRVTLRCSPRSGDLSVYWYQQSLDQGLQFLIQYYNGEERAKGNILERFSAQQFPDLHSELNLSSLELGDSALYFCASSVGSGGGYGYTFGSGTRLTVV.